This T cell receptor beta chain was captured by sequencing in a study of a mutant IDH1 vaccine in newly diagnosed glioma. Study in general: Vaccination was launched 4-6 weeks after radiotherapy alone, or with temozolomide cycles. Averaging roughly 40 years of age, treated patients were approximately 60% male and 37.5% female. Earlier treatment was radiotherapy, temozolomide, or both, with most getting both.

Regarding this clone: Its antigen is unknown.

Indicated time point: week 5, during vaccination. One vaccine dose held 300 ug of mutant IDH1 20-mer peptide and came with topical imiquimod. Whole-study results and caveats: The occurrence of vaccine-induced immune responses was seen in 80% to 95% of patients.

Here immunoSEQ multiplex PCR was the method, and the copy in TCRdb shows in-frame clones only, minus some. The table lists 27,000 or so clones, approximately 79% of them singletons, with 7.2% in the top ten. CDR3 length: 14 amino acids. From germline, CDR1 is SEHNR and CDR2 FQNEAQ (reference sequence). J was trimmed by 0 bases and V by 4 bases; bases with no gene match: 0. The sample consisted of PBMCs, taken from a glioma patient whose treatment included an IDH1 peptide vaccine. This chain links TRBV7-9 with TRBJ2-1; 7 bases map to TRBD2. This TCR was sampled from a man aged 35-49 years with glioma. Some clones in this sample may be carry-over from other donors' samples. The CDR3 spells CASSWGGSYNEQFF. CDR3 in DNA: TGTGCCAGCAGCTGGGGGGGCTCCTACAATGAGCAGTTCTTC. The complete variable domain, with remaining parts taken from reference TRBV7-9 and TRBJ2-1, reads DTGVSQNPRHKITKRGQNVTFRCDPISEHNRLYWYRQTLGQGPEFLTYFQNEAQLEKSRLLSDRFSAERPKGSFSTLEIQRTEQGDSAMYLCASSWGGSYNEQFFGPGTRLTVL.